The sequence of this TCR beta chain was determined in a study of cytomegalovirus exposure and HLA in healthy donors. Turning to the study itself: The early release's HLA-typed donors yielded some 85 million unique TCRs. Study conclusions and caveats: From TCR beta sequences, most subjects' HLA-A and HLA-B alleles were reportedly predicted accurately. A later analysis reportedly found fewer N-insertions in an Asian-associated ancestry cluster than the approximately 700-donor mean.

Researchers ran the PCR with 60 Vbeta and 13 Jbeta primers. In the original processing: Roughly 11 million of the 60 million to 80 million unique TCR beta chains counted in a later analysis were shared. The method was immunoSEQ multiplex PCR; TCRdb's version includes in-frame clones alone and lacks a portion of them. V, J and clone size derive from that table, while D and trimming were established from the DNA sequence. The repertoire holds approximately 130,000 clones, with roughly four fifths as singletons. Germline CDR1 and CDR2: SGDLS and YYNGEE. The CDR3 sequence is 16 residues long. V lost 6 bases and J 2 bases, leaving 19 bases between the germline ends. A word on this clone: Its antigen is as yet unknown.

Sequenced input: PBMCs. This TCR was recovered from a man in his thirties or forties in good health and CMV-seronegative. This chain links TRBV9 with TRBJ2-3; D may be TRBD2 (6 bases). CDR3 DNA: TGTGCCAGCAACGAAAACCCGGGACTCATCACAGATACGCAGTATTTT. This sequence encodes CASNENPGLITDTQYF.